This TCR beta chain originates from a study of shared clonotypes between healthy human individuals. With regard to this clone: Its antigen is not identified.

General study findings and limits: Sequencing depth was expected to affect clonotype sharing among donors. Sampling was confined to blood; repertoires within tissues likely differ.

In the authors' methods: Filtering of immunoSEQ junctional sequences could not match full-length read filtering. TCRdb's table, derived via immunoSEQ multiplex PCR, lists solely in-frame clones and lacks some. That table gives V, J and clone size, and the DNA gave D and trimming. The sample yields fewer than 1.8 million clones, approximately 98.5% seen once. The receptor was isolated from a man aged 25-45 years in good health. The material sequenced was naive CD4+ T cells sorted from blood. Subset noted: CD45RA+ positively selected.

CDR3 residues: CASSLGSVGQAYEQYF. CDR3 DNA: TGTGCCAGCAGCTTAGGGAGCGTGGGACAGGCTTACGAGCAGTACTTC. The chain employs TRBV7-2 and TRBJ2-7; 8 nucleotides line up with TRBD1. V dropped 1 base and J dropped 4; count of bases not matched to a gene: 9. Germline lookup yields CDR1 SGHTA and CDR2 FQGNSA. CDR3 length: 16 amino acids.